Listed below are T cell receptor beta chains from one sample, sequenced in a study of blood T cell repertoires in COVID-19. TCRdb's copy holds only in-frame clones and misses some; the assay was immunoSEQ multiplex PCR. The table has roughly 220,000 clones, just over 85% seen once. Sequencing input: PBMCs or T cells enriched from blood (not recorded which). These receptor sequences come from a woman aged 50 to 60 with acute COVID-19. Both conserved end residues are part of each CDR3. The D gene is left open where the match is weak. Clone size is given for some rows only: seen once, a few or many times, or a class if the clone is expanded.

TRBV13	TRBJ2-3	-	-	CASSLLQSWSGRDTQYF	TGTGCCAGCAGCTTACTTCAGTCTTGGTCAGGGAGGGATACGCAGTATTTT
TRBV19	TRBJ2-1	-	TRBD1	CASSHRDRGLEQFF	TGTGCCAGTAGTCACCGGGACAGGGGTCTTGAGCAGTTCTTC
TRBV5-6	TRBJ2-4	-	TRBD1	CASRIQGAGNIQYF	TGTGCCAGCAGGATACAGGGGGCCGGGAACATTCAGTACTTC
TRBV7-9	TRBJ1-5	-	TRBD1	CASSLGQGVNQPQHF	TGTGCCAGCAGTCTAGGGCAGGGGGTAAATCAGCCCCAGCATTTT
TRBV28	TRBJ1-2	-	-	CASSQGTDYGYTF	TGTGCCAGCAGCCAGGGGACCGACTATGGCTACACCTTC
TRBV6-1	TRBJ2-1	-	TRBD2	CASSEALAGTTYNEQFF	TGTGCCAGCAGTGAAGCTCTAGCGGGAACCACCTACAATGAGCAGTTCTTC
TRBV3-1/TRBV3-2	TRBJ2-3	-	TRBD2	CASSPLPAGDLDTQYF	TGTGCCAGCAGCCCGCTCCCAGCGGGAGACTTAGATACGCAGTATTTT
TRBV28	TRBJ2-2	-	TRBD2	CASSRRGATGELFF	TGTGCCAGCAGTAGGCGGGGGGCCACCGGGGAGCTGTTTTTT
TRBV4-1	TRBJ2-1	-	TRBD2	CASSQVTSTLAGRWDEQFF	TGCGCCAGCAGCCAAGTCACTTCGACACTAGCGGGTCGCTGGGATGAGCAGTTCTTC
TRBV28	TRBJ1-2	-	-	CASSLFPGAGDGYTF	TGTGCCAGCAGTTTATTCCCAGGGGCAGGGGATGGCTACACCTTC
TRBV6-5	TRBJ2-7	-	TRBD1	CASGYRGPYEQYF	TGTGCCAGCGGATACAGGGGGCCCTACGAGCAGTACTTC
TRBV5-6	TRBJ2-1	-	-	CASSPRGSYNEQFF	TGTGCCAGCAGCCCTCGGGGATCCTACAATGAGCAGTTCTTC
TRBV7-3	TRBJ2-1	once	TRBD2	CASSPQARGLAGGHSYNEQFF	TGTGCCAGCAGCCCTCAGGCGCGGGGACTAGCGGGAGGGCACTCCTACAATGAGCAGTTCTTC
TRBV5-6	TRBJ2-7	-	-	CAGREGGLAPSYEQYF	TGTGCCGGAAGAGAAGGGGGTCTAGCACCCTCCTACGAGCAGTACTTC
TRBV11-2	TRBJ1-1	-	-	CASRHLGEGAEGAFF	TGTGCCAGCAGACACCTCGGGGAAGGGGCGGAGGGAGCTTTCTTT
TRBV2	TRBJ2-7	-	TRBD2	CASRTRLAGEQYF	TGTGCCAGCAGGACCCGACTAGCGGGAGAGCAGTACTTC
TRBV29-1	TRBJ2-7	-	-	CSVEGRLPYEQYF	TGCAGCGTTGAAGGCCGGTTGCCGTACGAGCAGTACTTC
TRBV19	TRBJ2-1	-	TRBD2	CASSDLGTSRSEQFF	TGTGCCAGTAGTGACCTAGGGACTAGCAGAAGTGAGCAGTTCTTC
TRBV7-3	TRBJ2-6	-	-	CASRRTPSGANVLTF	TGTGCCAGCAGAAGAACACCCTCTGGGGCCAACGTCCTGACTTTC
TRBV27	TRBJ2-1	-	TRBD1	CASRPSPQRQGEQFF	TGTGCCAGCAGGCCCTCTCCCCAAAGACAGGGTGAGCAGTTCTTC
TRBV28	TRBJ2-5	-	TRBD1	CASSLSGTGGEETQYF	TGTGCCAGCAGTTTATCCGGGACAGGGGGCGAAGAGACCCAGTACTTC
TRBV6-5	TRBJ1-1	-	TRBD1	CASNSQGWTEAFF	TGTGCCAGCAACTCACAGGGGTGGACTGAAGCTTTCTTT
TRBV28	TRBJ2-7	-	-	CASSQQGPPSDEQYF	TGTGCCAGCAGTCAGCAGGGGCCCCCATCCGACGAGCAGTACTTC
TRBV30	TRBJ1-5	once	-	CAWCRGGNQPQHF	TGTGCCTGGTGCAGGGGCGGGAATCAGCCCCAGCATTTT
TRBV11-2	TRBJ2-2	-	TRBD2	CASSSGPGGLNTGELFF	TGTGCCAGCAGCAGCGGCCCGGGGGGGTTGAACACCGGGGAGCTGTTTTTT
TRBV9	TRBJ2-7	-	-	CASSARDGGSSYEQYF	TGTGCCAGCAGCGCGAGGGACGGGGGAAGCTCCTACGAGCAGTACTTC